This T cell receptor (beta chain) was profiled in a study of T cells in Graves' hyperthyroidism and ophthalmopathy. V lost 4 bases and J lost 6, with 20 bases in between. The CDR3 runs 17 residues. Germline values: CDR1 SGHRS, CDR2 YFSETQ. This clonotype was observed a handful of times. From RNA transcripts, TCR beta CDR3 regions were amplified. With the HTBI primer set, the TCR CDR3 went through a first round of RT-PCR. MiXCR, applied by TCRdb to the multiplex PCR reads, yields one record per CDR3 protein. The table records about 570,000 distinct CDR3 sequences, approximately 44% of them present only once.

The specimen was peripheral blood or thyroid tissue (not recorded which). The receptor was isolated from an adult woman with Graves' disease, either hyperthyroidism or ophthalmopathy (not recorded which). The V call is TRBV5-1, the J call TRBJ1-6; no clear D. CDR3 region: CASSPAGGGLINSPLHF. The CDR3, as DNA: TGCGCCAGCAGCCCAGCCGGCGGAGGGCTCATTAATTCACCCCTCCACTTT. Using reference TRBV5-1 and TRBJ1-6 for the parts outside the CDR3, the full variable domain is KAGVTQTPRYLIKTRGQQVTLSCSPISGHRSVSWYQQTPGQGLQFLFEYFSETQRNKGNFPGRFSGRQFSNSRSEMNVSTLELGDSALYLCASSPAGGGLINSPLHFGNGTRLTVT.